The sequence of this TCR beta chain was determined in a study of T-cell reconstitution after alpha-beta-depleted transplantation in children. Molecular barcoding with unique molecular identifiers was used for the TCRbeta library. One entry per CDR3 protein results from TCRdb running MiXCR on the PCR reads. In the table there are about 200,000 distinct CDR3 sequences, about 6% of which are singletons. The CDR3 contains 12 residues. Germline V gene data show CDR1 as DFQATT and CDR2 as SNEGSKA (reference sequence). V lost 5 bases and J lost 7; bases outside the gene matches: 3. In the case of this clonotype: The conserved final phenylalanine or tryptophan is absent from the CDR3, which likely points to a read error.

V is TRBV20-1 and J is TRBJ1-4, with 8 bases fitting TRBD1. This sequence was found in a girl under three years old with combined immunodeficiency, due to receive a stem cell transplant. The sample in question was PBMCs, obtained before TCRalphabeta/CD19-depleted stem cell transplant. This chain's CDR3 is CSASGGGEKLFS. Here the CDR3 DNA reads TGCAGTGCTTCAGGGGGCGGTGAAAAACTGTTTTCT.